This T cell receptor beta chain was recorded in a study of cytomegalovirus exposure and HLA in healthy donors. Concerning this clone: Its antigen is unknown.

Study findings and constraints: In a later analysis, donors in an Asian-associated ancestry cluster reportedly had fewer N-insertions in productive TCRs than the cohort mean. A later analysis by the authors found several of the most significant clusters apparently linked to common viral pathogens. The likely explanation for a cluster of highly shared sequence variants was sequencing artifact. Available immune exposure information covered CMV serostatus only.

The PCR ran on 60 Vbeta and 13 Jbeta primers. TCRdb's table, derived via immunoSEQ multiplex PCR, lists solely in-frame clones and lacks some. The sample comprises over 150,000 clones, 75% to 85% of which are singletons, and roughly 0.99% rests with the top ten. The CDR3 is 16 amino acids. CDR1 is SEHNR and CDR2 is FQNEAQ in the germline V gene (reference sequence). Trimming took 1 base from V and 1 from J, leaving 13 bases between them. V usage is TRBV7-9 and J usage is TRBJ2-5, with D possibly matching TRBD1 (6 bases). This TCR derives from a girl aged 2-10 years in good health and CMV-seropositive. The sample was PBMCs. CDR3 nucleotide sequence: TGTGCCAGCAGCTTAGGTTCTGGACAGCTCCAAGAGACCCAGTACTTC. Its protein is CASSLGSGQLQETQYF.